This T cell receptor (beta chain) originates from a study of T cells in tumors after PD-1 blockade. About the study: Patients received pembrolizumab 200 mg every 3 weeks or cemiplimab 350 mg every 2 weeks.

The CDR3 is made up of 15 amino acids. Trimming pared 0 bases from V and 3 bases from J, leaving 11 bases between. Germline V lookup: CDR1 SGHKS, CDR2 YYEKEE (reference sequence). The assay was immunoSEQ multiplex PCR, and TCRdb's table has in-frame clones only and misses some. The sample consists of around 34,000 clones, around 72% of them appearing once. Input was roughly 550 ng to 6,500 ng of genomic DNA from tumor or blood. The receptor was derived from a human donor with basal cell carcinoma. This chain joins TRBV5-5 and TRBJ2-3; no clear D. The source material was PBMCs, sampled after anti-PD-1 treatment. CDR3 residues: CASSLGWAPTDTQYF. DNA for the CDR3: TGTGCCAGCAGCTTGGGGTGGGCCCCAACAGATACGCAGTATTTT. Full variable domain (outside the CDR3, taken from reference TRBV5-5 and TRBJ2-3): DAGVTQSPTHLIKTRGQQVTLRCSPISGHKSVSWYQQVLGQGPQFIFQYYEKEERGRGNFPDRFSARQFPNYSSELNVNALLLGDSALYLCASSLGWAPTDTQYFGPGTRLTVL.